The source of this TCR beta chain is a study of STAT5B mutations in CD4+ large granular lymphocyte leukemia. Points from the study as a whole: Main leukemic clonotypes were patient-specific, but roughly 25% appeared at low frequency elsewhere. Without putative leukemic clones, patient CD4-sorted repertoires remained more clonal than healthy CD4+ repertoires.

Assay used: immunoSEQ multiplex PCR; TCRdb lists only in-frame clones, some missing. The sample consists of about 4,600 clones, around 80% of them appearing once. V lost 1 base and J lost 0, with 7 bases in between. CDR1 and CDR2 from the germline V gene are WNHNN and SYGVQD (reference sequence). This CDR3 has 15 amino acids. On this clone itself: The antigen is not known.

V usage is TRBV10-1 and J usage is TRBJ2-1; maybe TRBD2 (5 bases). Sample: PBMCs. The clonotype originates from a man between 65 and 85 years old with CD4+ T-cell large granular lymphocyte leukemia. The chain's CDR3 is CASSEYGDSYNEQFF. In DNA, the CDR3 is TGCGCCAGCAGTGAGTACGGGGACTCCTACAATGAGCAGTTCTTC.